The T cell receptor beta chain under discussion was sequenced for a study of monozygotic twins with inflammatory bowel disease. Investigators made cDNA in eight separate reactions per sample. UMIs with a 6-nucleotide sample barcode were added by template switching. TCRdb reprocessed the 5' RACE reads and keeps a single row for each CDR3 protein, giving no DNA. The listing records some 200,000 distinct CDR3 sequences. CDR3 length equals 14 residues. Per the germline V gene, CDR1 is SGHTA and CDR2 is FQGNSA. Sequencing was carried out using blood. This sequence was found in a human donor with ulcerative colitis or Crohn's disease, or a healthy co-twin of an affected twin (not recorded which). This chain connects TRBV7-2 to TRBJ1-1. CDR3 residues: CASSLVAQNTEAFF.